This T cell receptor beta chain was observed in a study of blood T cell repertoires in COVID-19 (dated by TCRdb to about 2020). The study in broad terms: The collaborator samples originated in the United States, Italy and Spain and spanned the acute and convalescent phases of COVID-19. The repertoires were released in a freely available public database meant as a resource for research on the immune response to SARS-CoV-2. Deeply sampled blood TCRbeta repertoires from subjects exposed to, actively infected with, or recovered from COVID-19 were included in the dataset. The samples were drawn from the first 160 participants of the ongoing ImmuneRACE study and from 1,254 subjects provided by 6 global collaborators. A de-identified subject ID, COVID-19 status, age in years and sex were almost always included in the sample metadata. Where available, HLA class I and class II types were obtained from metadata supplied by the sample provider rather than from assay-based typing. The prospective study material was composed of cDNA or gDNA derived from T cells, B-cell-depleted T cells, or PBMCs.

TCRbeta CDR3 regions were amplified from genomic DNA using the immunoSEQ Assay, a bias-controlled multiplex PCR. The original pipeline was this. The number of nucleated cells in each sample was estimated from the amplification of reference gene primers within the assay. Sequence reads were collapsed and filtered to measure the absolute abundance of every unique TCRbeta CDR3 rearrangement. Productive Simpson clonality was computed per sample as the square root of Simpson's diversity index over productive rearrangements. TCRdb holds this immuneACCESS table with in-frame rearrangements only. Some clones are missing; in checked studies, unresolved V genes explain under half, and the rest has no known cause. V and J calls and clone size come straight from that table; D and trimming were deduced from the DNA. For this sample there are around 300,000 clones; 85% to 90% appear just once. The ten largest clonotypes hold just under 6.5% of the sample.

From the germline V gene (reference sequence), CDR1 is GTSNPN and CDR2 is SVGIG. There are 16 amino acids in the CDR3, from cysteine to phenylalanine inclusive. Of the read, only the CDR3 DNA is kept; its 48 bases are in frame from base 1. V was cut back by 2 bases and J by 0 bases, leaving a gap of 16 bases between them. The full study reports these points: How much clinical and demographic metadata was included differed by source and by participant, and the metadata was provided uncurated.

One collaborating source in Seattle enrolled patients while the patients were actively infected and followed the patients over time throughout the course of disease. The collaborating institutions used their own protocols to collect whole blood in K2EDTA tubes. For TCRbeta analysis, collaborators shipped samples as frozen whole blood, isolated PBMCs, or DNA extracted from either of those sample types. On this clone: Its binding antigen is unknown. Per-nucleotide qualities are absent, and no much larger clonotype sits a single base away.

The sequencing sample was made of peripheral blood. The chain links TRBV30 with TRBJ1-1; matching of 5 bases hints at TRBD1 as the D gene. This sequence was found in a woman aged 50 to 60 with COVID-19, enrolled during active disease. The nucleotide sequence is given as TGTGCCTGGAGTCGCCCTGCGGGGGGGATGAACACTGAAGCTTTCTTT. This sequence encodes CAWSRPAGGMNTEAFF.